Sequencing of this T cell receptor beta chain was carried out in a study of T cells in Graves' hyperthyroidism and ophthalmopathy. Study-wide points: Researchers report that a 13 V-J model separated ophthalmopathy from stable hyperthyroidism.

Amplified TCR beta CDR3 regions came from RNA transcripts. With the HTBI primer set, the TCR CDR3 went through a first round of RT-PCR. Each CDR3 protein is one row after TCRdb ran MiXCR on the multiplex PCR reads. The sample has approximately 690,000 distinct CDR3 sequences; more than 14% are singletons. Looked up from germline, CDR1 is SGDLS and CDR2 is YYNGEE. CDR3 length: 14 residues. V lost 4 bases and J lost 0; bases outside the gene matches: 2. Ten or more counts support this clonotype. Its antigen is currently unknown. This rearrangement joins TRBV9 to TRBJ2-7, with 9 nucleotides matching TRBD2. Sequencing was carried out using blood. The receptor was isolated from a woman in her 50s with Graves' ophthalmopathy. The CDR3 DNA reads TGTGCCAGCAGCATTAGCGGGGGCTCCTACGAGCAGTACTTC. This sequence encodes CASSISGGSYEQYF.